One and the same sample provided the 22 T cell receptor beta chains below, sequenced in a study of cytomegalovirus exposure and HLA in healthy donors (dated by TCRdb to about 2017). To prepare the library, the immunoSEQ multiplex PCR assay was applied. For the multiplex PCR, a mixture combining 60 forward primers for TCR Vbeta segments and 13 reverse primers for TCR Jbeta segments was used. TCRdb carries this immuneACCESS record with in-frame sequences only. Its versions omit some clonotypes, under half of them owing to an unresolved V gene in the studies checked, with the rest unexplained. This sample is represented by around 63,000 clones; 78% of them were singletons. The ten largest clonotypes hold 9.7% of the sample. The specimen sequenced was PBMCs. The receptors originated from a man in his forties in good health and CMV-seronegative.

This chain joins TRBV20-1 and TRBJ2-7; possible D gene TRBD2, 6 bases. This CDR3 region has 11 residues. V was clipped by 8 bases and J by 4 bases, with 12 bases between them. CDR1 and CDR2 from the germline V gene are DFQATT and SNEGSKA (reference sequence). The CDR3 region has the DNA TGCAGTACTTCTAGCGCGTACGAGCAGTACTTC. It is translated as CSTSSAYEQYF.

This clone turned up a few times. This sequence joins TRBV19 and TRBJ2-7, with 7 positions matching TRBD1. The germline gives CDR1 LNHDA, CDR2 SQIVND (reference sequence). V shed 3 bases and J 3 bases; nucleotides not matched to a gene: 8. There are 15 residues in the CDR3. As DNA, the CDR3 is TGTGCCAGTAGTATGGGGCAGGGGGTTCACTACGAGCAGTACTTC. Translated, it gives CASSMGQGVHYEQYF.

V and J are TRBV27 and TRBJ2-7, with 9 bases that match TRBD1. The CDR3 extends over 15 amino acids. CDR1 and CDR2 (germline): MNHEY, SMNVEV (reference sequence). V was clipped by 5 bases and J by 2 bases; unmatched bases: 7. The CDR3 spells CASSPADRGPYEQYF. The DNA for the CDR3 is TGTGCCAGCAGTCCCGCGGACAGGGGACCCTACGAGCAGTACTTC.

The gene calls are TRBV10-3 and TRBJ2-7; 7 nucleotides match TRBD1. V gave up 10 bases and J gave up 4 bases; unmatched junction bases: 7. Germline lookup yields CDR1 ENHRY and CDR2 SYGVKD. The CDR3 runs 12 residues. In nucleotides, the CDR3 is TGTGCCACCGCCGGGACAGAGTACGAGCAGTACTTC. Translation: CATAGTEYEQYF.

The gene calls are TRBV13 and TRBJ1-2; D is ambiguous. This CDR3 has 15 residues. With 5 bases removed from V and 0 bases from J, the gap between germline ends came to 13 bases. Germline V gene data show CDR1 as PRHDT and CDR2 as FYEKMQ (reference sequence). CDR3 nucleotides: TGTGCCAGCAGCCTAAGAGGTACACCTAACTATGGCTACACCTTC. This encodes CASSLRGTPNYGYTF.

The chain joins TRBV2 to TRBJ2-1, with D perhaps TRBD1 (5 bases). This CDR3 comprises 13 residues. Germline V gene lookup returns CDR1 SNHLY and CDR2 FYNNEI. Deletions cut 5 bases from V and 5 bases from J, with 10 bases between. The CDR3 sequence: CASSWAGNNEQFF. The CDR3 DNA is TGTGCCAGCAGTTGGGCAGGGAACAATGAGCAGTTCTTC.

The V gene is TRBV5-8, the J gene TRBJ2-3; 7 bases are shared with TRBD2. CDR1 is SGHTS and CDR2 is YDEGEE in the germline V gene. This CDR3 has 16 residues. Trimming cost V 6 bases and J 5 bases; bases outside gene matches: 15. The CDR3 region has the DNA TGTGCCAGCAACACCCTCGGCGGGGGTGCGGTAGATACGCAGTATTTT. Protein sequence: CASNTLGGGAVDTQYF. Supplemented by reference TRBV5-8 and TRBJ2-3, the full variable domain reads EAGVTQSPTHLIKTRGQQATLRCSPISGHTSVYWYQQALGLGLQFLLWYDEGEERNRGNFPPRFSGRQFPNYSSELNVNALELEDSALYLCASNTLGGGAVDTQYFGPGTRLTVL.

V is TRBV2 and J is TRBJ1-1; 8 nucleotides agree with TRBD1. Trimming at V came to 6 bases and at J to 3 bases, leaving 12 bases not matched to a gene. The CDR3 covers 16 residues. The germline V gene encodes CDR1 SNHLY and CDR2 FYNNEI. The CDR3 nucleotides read TGTGCCAGCAGACCCAGGACAGGGTGGAAAGACACTGAAGCTTTCTTT. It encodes CASRPRTGWKDTEAFF.

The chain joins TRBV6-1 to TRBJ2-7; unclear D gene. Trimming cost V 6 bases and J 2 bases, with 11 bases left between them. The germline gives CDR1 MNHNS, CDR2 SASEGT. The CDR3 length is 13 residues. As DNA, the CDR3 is TGTGCCAGCAGGACCCTACAGCCCTACGAGCAGTACTTC. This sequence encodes CASRTLQPYEQYF.

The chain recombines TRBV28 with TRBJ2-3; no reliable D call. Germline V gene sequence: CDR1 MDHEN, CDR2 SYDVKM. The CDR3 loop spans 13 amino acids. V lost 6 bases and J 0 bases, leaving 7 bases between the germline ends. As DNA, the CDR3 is TGTGCCAGCAGCTCCACTAGCACAGATACGCAGTATTTT. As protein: CASSSTSTDTQYF.

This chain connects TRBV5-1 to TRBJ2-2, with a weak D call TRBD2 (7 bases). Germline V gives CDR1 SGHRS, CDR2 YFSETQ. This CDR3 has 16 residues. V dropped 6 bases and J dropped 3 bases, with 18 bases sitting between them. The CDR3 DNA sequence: TGCGCCAGCACCTATAGGGGCGGGGGCCACACCGGGGAGCTGTTTTTT. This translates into CASTYRGGGHTGELFF.

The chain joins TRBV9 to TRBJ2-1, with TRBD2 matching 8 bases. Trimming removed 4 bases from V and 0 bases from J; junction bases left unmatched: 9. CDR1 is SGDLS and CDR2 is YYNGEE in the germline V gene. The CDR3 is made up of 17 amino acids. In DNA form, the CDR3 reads TGTGCCAGCAGCCCACCGGCTAGCGGGCTCTCCTACAATGAGCAGTTCTTC. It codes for CASSPPASGLSYNEQFF.

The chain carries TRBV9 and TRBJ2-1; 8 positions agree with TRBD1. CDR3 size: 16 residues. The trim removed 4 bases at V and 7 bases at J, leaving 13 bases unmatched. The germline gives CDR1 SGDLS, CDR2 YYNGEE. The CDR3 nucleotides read TGTGCCAGCAGCCCCAGGACAGGGACTGGGGTTAATGAGCAGTTCTTC. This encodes CASSPRTGTGVNEQFF. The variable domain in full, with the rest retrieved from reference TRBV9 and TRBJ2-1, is DSGVTQTPKHLITATGQRVTLRCSPRSGDLSVYWYQQSLDQGLQFLIQYYNGEERAKGNILERFSAQQFPDLHSELNLSSLELGDSALYFCASSPRTGTGVNEQFFGPGTRLTVL.

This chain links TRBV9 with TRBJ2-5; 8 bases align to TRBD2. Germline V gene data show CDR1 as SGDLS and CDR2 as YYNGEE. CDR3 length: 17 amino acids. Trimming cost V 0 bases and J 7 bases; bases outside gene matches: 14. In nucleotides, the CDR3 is TGTGCCAGCAGCGTAGGGTTGGAGCGGGGGCTAGGGAGGACCCAGTACTTC. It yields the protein CASSVGLERGLGRTQYF.

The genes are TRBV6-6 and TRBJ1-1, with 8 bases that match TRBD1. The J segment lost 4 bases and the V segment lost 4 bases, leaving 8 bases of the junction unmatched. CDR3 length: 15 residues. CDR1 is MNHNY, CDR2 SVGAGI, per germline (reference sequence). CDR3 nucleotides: TGTGCCAGCAGTTTCCCAGGGGGCGATTCCACTGAAGCTTTCTTT. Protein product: CASSFPGGDSTEAFF.

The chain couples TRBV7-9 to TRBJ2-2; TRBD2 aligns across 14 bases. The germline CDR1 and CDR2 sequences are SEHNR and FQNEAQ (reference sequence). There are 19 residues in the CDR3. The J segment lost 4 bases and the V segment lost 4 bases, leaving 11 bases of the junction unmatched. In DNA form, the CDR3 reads TGTGCCAGCAGCTGGAATGCGGGACTAGCGGGAGCATCCACCGGGGAGCTGTTTTTT. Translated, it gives CASSWNAGLAGASTGELFF.

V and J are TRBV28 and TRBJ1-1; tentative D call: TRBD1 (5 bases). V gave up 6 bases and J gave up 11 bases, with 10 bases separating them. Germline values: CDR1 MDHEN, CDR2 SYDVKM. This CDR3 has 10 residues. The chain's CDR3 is CASSRVSAFF. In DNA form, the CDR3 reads TGTGCCAGCAGCAGGGTTTCGGCTTTCTTT.

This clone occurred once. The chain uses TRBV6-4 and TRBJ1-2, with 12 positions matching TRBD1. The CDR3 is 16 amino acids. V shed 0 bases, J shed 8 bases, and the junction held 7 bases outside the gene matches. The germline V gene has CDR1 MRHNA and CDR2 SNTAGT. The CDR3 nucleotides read TGTGCCAGCAGTGACTCAGGGGACAGGGGGCAAGGGGGCTACACCTTC. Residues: CASSDSGDRGQGGYTF.

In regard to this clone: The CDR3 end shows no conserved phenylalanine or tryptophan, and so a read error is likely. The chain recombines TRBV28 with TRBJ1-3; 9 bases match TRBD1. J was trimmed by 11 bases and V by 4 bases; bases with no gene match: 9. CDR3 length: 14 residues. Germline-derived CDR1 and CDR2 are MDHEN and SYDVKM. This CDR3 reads CASSSRDRVLPIYS. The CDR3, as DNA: TGTGCCAGCAGTTCCCGGGACAGGGTATTACCCATATATTCT.

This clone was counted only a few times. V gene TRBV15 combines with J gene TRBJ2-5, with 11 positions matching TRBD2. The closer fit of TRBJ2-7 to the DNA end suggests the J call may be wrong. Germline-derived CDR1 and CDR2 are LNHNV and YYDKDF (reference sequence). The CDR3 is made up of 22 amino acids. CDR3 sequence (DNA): TGTGCCACCAGCAGAGGACTCCTTAGGGCTAGCGGGAGGAGGAGGGGTTACTACGAGCAGTACTTC. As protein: CATSRGLLRASGRRRGYYEQYF.

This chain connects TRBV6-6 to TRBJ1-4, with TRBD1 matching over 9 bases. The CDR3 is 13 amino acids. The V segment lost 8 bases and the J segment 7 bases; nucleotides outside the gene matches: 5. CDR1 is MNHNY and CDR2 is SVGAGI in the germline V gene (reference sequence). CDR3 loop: CASWDRVGEKLFF. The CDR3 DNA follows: TGTGCCAGCTGGGACAGGGTGGGTGAAAAACTGTTTTTT.

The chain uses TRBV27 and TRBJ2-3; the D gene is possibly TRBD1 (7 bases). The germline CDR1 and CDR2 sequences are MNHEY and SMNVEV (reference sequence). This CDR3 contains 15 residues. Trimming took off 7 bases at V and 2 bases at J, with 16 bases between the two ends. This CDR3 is CASTQGGLPTDTQYF. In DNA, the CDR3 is TGTGCCAGCACTCAGGGGGGATTACCCACAGATACGCAGTATTTT.